These T cell receptor beta chains were read from a single sample in a study of cytomegalovirus exposure and HLA in healthy donors. The method was immunoSEQ multiplex PCR; TCRdb's version includes in-frame clones alone and lacks a portion of them. The sample holds about 150,000 clones, around 74% seen once. What was sequenced was PBMCs. The source of these receptors is a man between 18 and 35 years old in good health and CMV-seronegative. CDR3s include the opening cysteine and the closing phenylalanine or tryptophan. Fields, in order: V gene, clone size, D gene, J gene, CDR3 DNA, CDR3 protein. D genes are given only for firm matches. Size tells how often a clone was seen (once, few, many) or the class of an expanded clone, and some rows leave it out.

TRBV27	-	TRBD2	TRBJ2-1	TGTGCCAGCAGTTTAGGCGGGGGGGCCTCCAATGAGCAGTTCTTC	CASSLGGGASNEQFF
TRBV6-5	-	-	TRBJ1-2	TGTGCCAGCAGTTACGGGCACCAACCTAACTATGGCTACACCTTC	CASSYGHQPNYGYTF
TRBV30	-	-	TRBJ2-7	TGTGCCTGGAGTGTAAGCCAGGTTCCCTCCTACGAGCAGTACTTC	CAWSVSQVPSYEQYF
TRBV28	-	-	TRBJ1-4	TGTGCCAGCAGTTTACCCGCAGAGGGCACATCTAATGAAAAACTGTTTTTT	CASSLPAEGTSNEKLFF
TRBV19	-	-	TRBJ1-4	TGTGCCAGCCATTCCCCGGACAGACGGGAAAAACTGTTTTTT	CASHSPDRREKLFF
TRBV27	-	-	TRBJ2-7	TGTGCCAGCCTCGGACTCTCCCTGGGAGACTACGAGCAGTACTTC	CASLGLSLGDYEQYF
TRBV10-3	once	-	TRBJ1-6	TGTGCCATCAGTGAGGACTACAGCTCCTATAATTCACCCCTCCACTTT	CAISEDYSSYNSPLHF
TRBV11-3	-	-	TRBJ2-1	TGTGCCAGCAGCTTCCGGGGGTCCTACAATGAGCAGTTCTTC	CASSFRGSYNEQFF
TRBV19	-	-	TRBJ1-5	TGTGCCAGTAGAAAACAACCAGGGATTAGCAATCAGCCCCAGCATTTT	CASRKQPGISNQPQHF
TRBV6-5	-	-	TRBJ2-3	TGTGCCAGCAGTTACGGGAGGAGCACAGATACGCAGTATTTT	CASSYGRSTDTQYF
TRBV2	-	-	TRBJ2-5	TGTGCCAGCAGTCAGGGGTCTGTCTCGGTGGAGACCCAGTACTTC	CASSQGSVSVETQYF
TRBV29-1	-	TRBD1	TRBJ1-2	TGCAGCGCAGGGCAAGGGGGCGCCTGGGGCTACACCTTC	CSAGQGGAWGYTF
TRBV10-3	-	-	TRBJ2-2	TGTGCCATCAGTGAGGAGGGAAGGAACACCGGGGAGCTGTTTTTT	CAISEEGRNTGELFF
TRBV27	-	TRBD2	TRBJ2-1	TGTGCCAGCAGTCCCCTCCGGGTCTCCGGGGGGTCGTACAATGAGCAGTTCTTC	CASSPLRVSGGSYNEQFF
TRBV9	-	TRBD1	TRBJ2-5	TGTGCCAGCAGCCTGACAGGGACGAAAGAGACCCAGTACTTC	CASSLTGTKETQYF
TRBV19	few	-	TRBJ1-2	TGTGCCAGTAGTAGGGGGGGAGAGCCCCTCTATGGCTACACCTTC	CASSRGGEPLYGYTF
TRBV28	few	-	TRBJ1-1	TGTGCCAGCAGTTTATGGGCGGGGGCTGAAGCTTTCTTT	CASSLWAGAEAFF
TRBV2	-	TRBD1	TRBJ1-2	TGTGCCAGCACTACGGGACAGGGGGCAAGAGGCTATGGCTACACCTTC	CASTTGQGARGYGYTF
TRBV7-9	-	-	TRBJ1-1	TGTGCCAGCAGCTTGGGGAGTCACACTGAAGCTTTCTTT	CASSLGSHTEAFF
TRBV28	-	-	TRBJ1-1	TGTGCCAGCAGTTTTAGGGCGACAGTAAACACTGAAGCTTTCTTT	CASSFRATVNTEAFF
TRBV25-1	-	TRBD1	TRBJ1-3	TGTGCCAGCAGTGAATGGGGACAGGGGGTCATATATTTT	CASSEWGQGVIYF
TRBV21-1	-	-	TRBJ2-2	TGTGCCAGCAGCAAAGGCGGGGGAAACACCGGGGAGCTGTTTTTT	CASSKGGGNTGELFF
TRBV9	-	-	TRBJ2-3	TGTGCCAGTGGGGGGGCCTCTAACGCAGATACGCAGTATTTT	CASGGASNADTQYF
TRBV6-6	-	-	TRBJ1-2	TGTGCCAGCAGTGATACTAGCCGACGGAGCTATGGCTACACCTTC	CASSDTSRRSYGYTF
TRBV30	-	-	TRBJ1-5	TGTGCCTGGAGTGTATCGGGGATTAGCAATCAGCCCCAGCATTTT	CAWSVSGISNQPQHF
TRBV5-1	few	-	TRBJ1-2	TGCGCCAGCAGCTTGGGGTCACTGAACTATGGCTACACCTTC	CASSLGSLNYGYTF
TRBV15	-	TRBD1	TRBJ1-5	TGTGCCACCAGCAGAAAGATCCGGGACAGGTGGCTCAATCAGCCCCAGCATTTT	CATSRKIRDRWLNQPQHF
TRBV6-5	-	TRBD1	TRBJ1-1	TGTGCCAGCAGTTCCGGACAGGGGGGATGGAACACTGAAGCTTTCTTT	CASSSGQGGWNTEAFF